This T cell receptor (beta chain) was documented in a study of blood T cell repertoires in COVID-19. Study overall: PBMCs, B-cell-depleted T cells, or T cells were the source of the cDNA or gDNA that made up the material.

Original handling: Reference gene primer amplification gave estimated nucleated cell counts. Assay used: immunoSEQ multiplex PCR; TCRdb lists only in-frame clones, some missing. V and J calls and clone size follow that table, whereas D and trimming were derived from the DNA. Among approximately 450,000 clones listed, around nine tenths were seen once. This CDR3 has 14 amino acids. Germline CDR1 SGHRS, CDR2 YFSETQ. Trimming stripped 2 bases from V and 3 bases from J, with 12 bases between. The V call is TRBV5-1, the J call TRBJ2-7; D possibly corresponds to TRBD1 (5 bases). This receptor was identified in a woman between 25 and 40 years old with acute or convalescent COVID-19. The sample was peripheral blood. This CDR3 is CASSFLQDNYEQYF. Here the CDR3 DNA reads TGCGCCAGCAGCTTTTTACAGGATAACTACGAGCAGTACTTC.